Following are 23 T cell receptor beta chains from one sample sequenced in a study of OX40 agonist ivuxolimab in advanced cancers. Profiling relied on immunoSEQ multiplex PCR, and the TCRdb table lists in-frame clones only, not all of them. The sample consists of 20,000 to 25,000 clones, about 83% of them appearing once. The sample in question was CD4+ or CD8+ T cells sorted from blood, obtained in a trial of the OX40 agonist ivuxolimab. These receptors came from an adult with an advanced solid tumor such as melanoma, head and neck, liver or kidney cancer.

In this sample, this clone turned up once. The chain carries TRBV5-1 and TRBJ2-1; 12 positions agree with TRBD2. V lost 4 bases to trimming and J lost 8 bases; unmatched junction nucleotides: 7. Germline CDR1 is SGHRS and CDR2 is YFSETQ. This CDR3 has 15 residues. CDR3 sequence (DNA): TGCGCCAGCAGCGCCTCTAGCGGGAGGGCCGATGAGCAGTTCTTC. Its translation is CASSASSGRADEQFF.

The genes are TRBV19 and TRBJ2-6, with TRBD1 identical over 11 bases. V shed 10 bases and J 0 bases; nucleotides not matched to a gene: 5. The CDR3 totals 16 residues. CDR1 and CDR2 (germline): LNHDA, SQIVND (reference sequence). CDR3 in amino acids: CATRDRGGSGANVLTF. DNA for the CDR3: TGTGCCACTAGGGACAGGGGGGGCTCTGGGGCCAACGTCCTGACTTTC.

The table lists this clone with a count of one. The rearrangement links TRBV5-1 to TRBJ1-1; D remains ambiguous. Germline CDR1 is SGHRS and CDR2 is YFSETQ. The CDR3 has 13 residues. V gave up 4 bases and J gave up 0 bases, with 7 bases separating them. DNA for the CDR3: TGCGCCAGCAGCGAGCTCCTGAACACTGAAGCTTTCTTT. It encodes CASSELLNTEAFF.

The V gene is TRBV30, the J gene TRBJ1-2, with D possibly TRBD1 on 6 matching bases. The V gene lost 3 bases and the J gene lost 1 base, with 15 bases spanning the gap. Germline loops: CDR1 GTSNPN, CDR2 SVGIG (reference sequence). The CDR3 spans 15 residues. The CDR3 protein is CAWRSGETINYGYTF. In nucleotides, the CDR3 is TGTGCCTGGAGGTCAGGGGAGACTATTAACTATGGCTACACCTTC.

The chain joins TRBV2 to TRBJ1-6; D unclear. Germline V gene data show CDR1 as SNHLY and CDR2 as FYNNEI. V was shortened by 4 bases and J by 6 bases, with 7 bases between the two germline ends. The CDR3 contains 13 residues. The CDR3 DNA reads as TGTGCCAGCAGTGTCCAGTTTAATTCACCCCTCCACTTT. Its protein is CASSVQFNSPLHF.

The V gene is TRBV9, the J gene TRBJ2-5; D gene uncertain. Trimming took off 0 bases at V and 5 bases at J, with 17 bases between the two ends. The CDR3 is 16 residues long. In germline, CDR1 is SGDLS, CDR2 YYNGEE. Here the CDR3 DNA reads TGTGCCAGCAGCGTAGATGGTCAGCTTTGGTACGAGACCCAGTACTTC. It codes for CASSVDGQLWYETQYF. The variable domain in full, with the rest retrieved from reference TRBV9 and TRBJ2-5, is DSGVTQTPKHLITATGQRVTLRCSPRSGDLSVYWYQQSLDQGLQFLIQYYNGEERAKGNILERFSAQQFPDLHSELNLSSLELGDSALYFCASSVDGQLWYETQYFGPGTRLLVL.

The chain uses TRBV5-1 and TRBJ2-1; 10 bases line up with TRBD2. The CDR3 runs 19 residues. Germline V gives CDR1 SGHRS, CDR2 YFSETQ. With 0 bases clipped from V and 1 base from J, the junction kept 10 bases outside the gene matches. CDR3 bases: TGCGCCAGCAGCTTGGGGGCTAGCGGGAGCCCAGAATCCTACAATGAGCAGTTCTTC. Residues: CASSLGASGSPESYNEQFF.

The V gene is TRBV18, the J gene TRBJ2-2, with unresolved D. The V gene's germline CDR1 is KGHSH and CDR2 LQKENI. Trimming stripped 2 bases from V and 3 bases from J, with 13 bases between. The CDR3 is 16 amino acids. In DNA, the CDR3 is TGTGCCAGCTCACCAGCAGGTGGCATGTACACCGGGGAGCTGTTTTTT. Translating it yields CASSPAGGMYTGELFF.

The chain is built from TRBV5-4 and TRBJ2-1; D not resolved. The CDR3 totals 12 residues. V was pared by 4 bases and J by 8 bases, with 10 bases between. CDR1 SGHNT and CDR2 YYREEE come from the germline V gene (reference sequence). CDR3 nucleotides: TGTGCCAGCAGCCCCGAGTCCGATGAGCAGTTCTTC. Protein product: CASSPESDEQFF.

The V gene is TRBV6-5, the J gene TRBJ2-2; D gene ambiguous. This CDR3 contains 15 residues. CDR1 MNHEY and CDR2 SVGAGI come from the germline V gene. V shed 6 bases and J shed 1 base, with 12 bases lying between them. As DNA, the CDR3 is TGTGCCAGCAGCCACCTGCCCATGAACACCGGGGAGCTGTTTTTT. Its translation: CASSHLPMNTGELFF.

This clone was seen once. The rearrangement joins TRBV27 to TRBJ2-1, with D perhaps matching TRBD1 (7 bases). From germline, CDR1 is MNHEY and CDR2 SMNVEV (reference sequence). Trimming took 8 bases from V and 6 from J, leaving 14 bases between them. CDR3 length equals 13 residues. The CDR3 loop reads CASHRQGGNEQFF. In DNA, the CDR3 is TGTGCCAGCCATAGACAGGGAGGCAATGAGCAGTTCTTC.

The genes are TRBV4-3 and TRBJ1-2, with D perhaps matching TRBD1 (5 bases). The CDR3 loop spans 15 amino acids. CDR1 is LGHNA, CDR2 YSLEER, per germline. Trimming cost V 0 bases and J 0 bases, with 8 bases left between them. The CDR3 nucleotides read TGCGCCAGCAGCCAAGAGTGGACAACTAACTATGGCTACACCTTC. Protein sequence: CASSQEWTTNYGYTF.

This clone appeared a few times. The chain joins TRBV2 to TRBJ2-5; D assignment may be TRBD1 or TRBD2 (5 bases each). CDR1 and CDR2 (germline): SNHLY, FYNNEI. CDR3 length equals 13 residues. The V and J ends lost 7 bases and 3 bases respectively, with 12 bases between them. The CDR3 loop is CASKERGEETQYF. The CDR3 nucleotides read TGTGCCAGCAAGGAAAGGGGAGAAGAGACCCAGTACTTC.

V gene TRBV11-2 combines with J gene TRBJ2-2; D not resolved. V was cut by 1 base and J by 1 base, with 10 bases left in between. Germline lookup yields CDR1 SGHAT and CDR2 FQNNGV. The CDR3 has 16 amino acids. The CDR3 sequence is CASSLVSGVNTGELFF. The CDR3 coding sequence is TGTGCCAGCAGCTTAGTGTCCGGCGTGAACACCGGGGAGCTGTTTTTT.

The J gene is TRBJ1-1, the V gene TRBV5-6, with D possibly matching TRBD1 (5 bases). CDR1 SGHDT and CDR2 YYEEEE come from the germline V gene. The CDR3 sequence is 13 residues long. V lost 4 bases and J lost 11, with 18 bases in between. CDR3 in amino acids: CASSRDRSLGAFF. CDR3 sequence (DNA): TGTGCCAGCAGCAGGGACCGCAGCTTGGGGGCTTTCTTT.

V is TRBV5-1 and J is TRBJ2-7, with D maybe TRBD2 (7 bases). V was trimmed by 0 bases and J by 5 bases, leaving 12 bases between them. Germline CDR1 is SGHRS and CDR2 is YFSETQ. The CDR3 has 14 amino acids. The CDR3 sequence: CASSLEGGQDEQYF. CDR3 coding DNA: TGCGCCAGCAGCTTGGAGGGGGGGCAGGACGAGCAGTACTTC.

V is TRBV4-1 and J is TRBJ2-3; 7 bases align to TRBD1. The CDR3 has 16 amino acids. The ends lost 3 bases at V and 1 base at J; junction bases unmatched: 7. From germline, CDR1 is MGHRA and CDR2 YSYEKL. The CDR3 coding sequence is TGCGCCAGCAGCCACCGGACAGGCCAGGGCACAGATACGCAGTATTTT. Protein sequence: CASSHRTGQGTDTQYF.

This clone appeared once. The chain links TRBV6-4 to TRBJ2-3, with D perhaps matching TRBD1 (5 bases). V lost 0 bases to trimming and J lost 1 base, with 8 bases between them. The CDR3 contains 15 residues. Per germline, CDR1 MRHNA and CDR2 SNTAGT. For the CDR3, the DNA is TGTGCCAGCAGTGACTCGGGGCCGCGCACAGATACGCAGTATTTT. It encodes CASSDSGPRTDTQYF.

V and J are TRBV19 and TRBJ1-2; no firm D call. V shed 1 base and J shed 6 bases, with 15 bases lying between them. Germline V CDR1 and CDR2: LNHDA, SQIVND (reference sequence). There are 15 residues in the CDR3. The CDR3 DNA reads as TGTGCCAGTAGTATAGGTTGGAGGGAGAGGAATGGCTACACCTTC. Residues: CASSIGWRERNGYTF.

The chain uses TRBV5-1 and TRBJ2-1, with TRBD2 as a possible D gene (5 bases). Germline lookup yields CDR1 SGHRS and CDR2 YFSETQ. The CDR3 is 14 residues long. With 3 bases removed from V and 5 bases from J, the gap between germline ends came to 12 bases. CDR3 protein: CASSSIVGDNEQFF. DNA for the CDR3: TGCGCCAGCAGCTCCATCGTGGGAGACAATGAGCAGTTCTTC.

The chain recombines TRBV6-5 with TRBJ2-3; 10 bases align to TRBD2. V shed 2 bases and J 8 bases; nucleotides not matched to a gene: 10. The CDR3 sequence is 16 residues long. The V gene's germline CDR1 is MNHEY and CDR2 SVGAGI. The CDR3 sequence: CASSYPLAGARGTQYF. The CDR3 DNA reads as TGTGCCAGCAGTTACCCCCTAGCGGGAGCCCGCGGTACGCAGTATTTT.

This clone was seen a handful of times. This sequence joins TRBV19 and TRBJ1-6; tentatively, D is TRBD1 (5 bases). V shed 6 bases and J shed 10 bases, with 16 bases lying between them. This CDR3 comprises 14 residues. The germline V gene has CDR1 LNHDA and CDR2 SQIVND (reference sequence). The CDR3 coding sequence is TGTGCCAGTAGCCCGACAGAATTCAGCTCACCCCTCCACTTT. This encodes CASSPTEFSSPLHF.

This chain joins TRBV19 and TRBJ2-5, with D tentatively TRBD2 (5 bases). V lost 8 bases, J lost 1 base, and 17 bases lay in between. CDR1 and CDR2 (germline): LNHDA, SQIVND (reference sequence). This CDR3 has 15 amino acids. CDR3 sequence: CASRPGETPQETQYF. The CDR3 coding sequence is TGTGCCAGTCGCCCTGGGGAGACCCCCCAAGAGACCCAGTACTTC.